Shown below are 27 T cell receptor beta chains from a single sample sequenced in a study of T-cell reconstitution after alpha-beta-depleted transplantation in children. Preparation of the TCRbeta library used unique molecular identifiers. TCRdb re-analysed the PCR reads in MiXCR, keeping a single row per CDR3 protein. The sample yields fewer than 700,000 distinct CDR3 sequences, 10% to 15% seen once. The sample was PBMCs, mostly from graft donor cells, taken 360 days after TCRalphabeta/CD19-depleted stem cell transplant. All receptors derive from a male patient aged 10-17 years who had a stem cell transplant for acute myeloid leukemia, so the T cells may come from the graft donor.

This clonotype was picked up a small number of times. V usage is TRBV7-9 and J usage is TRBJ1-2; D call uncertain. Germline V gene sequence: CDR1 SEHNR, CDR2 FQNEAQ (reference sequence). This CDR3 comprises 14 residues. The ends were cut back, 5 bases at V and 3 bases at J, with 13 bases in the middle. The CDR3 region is CASSPIGLHYGYTF. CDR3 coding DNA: TGTGCCAGCAGCCCGATCGGACTGCACTATGGCTACACCTTC.

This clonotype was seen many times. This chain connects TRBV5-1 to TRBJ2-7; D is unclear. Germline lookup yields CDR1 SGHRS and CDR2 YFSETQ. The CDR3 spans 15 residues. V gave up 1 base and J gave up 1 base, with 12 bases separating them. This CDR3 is CASSLWAAASYEQYF. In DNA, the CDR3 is TGCGCCAGCAGCTTGTGGGCCGCCGCGTCCTACGAGCAGTACTTC.

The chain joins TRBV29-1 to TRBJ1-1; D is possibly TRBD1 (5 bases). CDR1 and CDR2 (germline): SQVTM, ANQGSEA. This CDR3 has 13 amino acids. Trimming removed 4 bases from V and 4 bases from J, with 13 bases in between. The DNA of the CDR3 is TGCAGCGTTGTTTCGACAGCAGGCACTGAAGCTTTCTTT. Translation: CSVVSTAGTEAFF.

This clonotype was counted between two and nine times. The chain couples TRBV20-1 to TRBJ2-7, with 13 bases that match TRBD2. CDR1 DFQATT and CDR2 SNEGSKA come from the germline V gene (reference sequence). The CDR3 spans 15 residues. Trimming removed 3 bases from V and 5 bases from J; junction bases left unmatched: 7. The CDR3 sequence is CSASLRLAGGHEQYF. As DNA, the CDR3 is TGCAGTGCTAGTTTGAGACTAGCGGGAGGACACGAGCAGTACTTC.

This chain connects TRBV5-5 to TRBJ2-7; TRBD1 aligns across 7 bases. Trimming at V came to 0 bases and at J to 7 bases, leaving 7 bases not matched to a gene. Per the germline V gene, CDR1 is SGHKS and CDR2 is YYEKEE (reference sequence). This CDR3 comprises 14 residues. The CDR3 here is CASSLEGASREQYF. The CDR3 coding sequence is TGTGCCAGCAGCTTGGAGGGGGCCTCAAGGGAGCAGTACTTC.

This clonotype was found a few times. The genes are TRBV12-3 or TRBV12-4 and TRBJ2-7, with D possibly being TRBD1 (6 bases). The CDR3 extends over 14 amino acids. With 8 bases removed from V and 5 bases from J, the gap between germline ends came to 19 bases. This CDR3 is CASRGQINPNEQYF. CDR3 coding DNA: TGTGCCAGCCGAGGACAGATAAACCCCAACGAGCAGTACTTC.

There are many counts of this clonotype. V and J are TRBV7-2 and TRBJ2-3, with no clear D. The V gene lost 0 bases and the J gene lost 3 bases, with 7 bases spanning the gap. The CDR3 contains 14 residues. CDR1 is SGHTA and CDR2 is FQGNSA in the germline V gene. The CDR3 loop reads CASSLAVVTDTQYF. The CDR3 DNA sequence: TGTGCCAGCAGCTTAGCGGTCGTAACAGATACGCAGTATTTT. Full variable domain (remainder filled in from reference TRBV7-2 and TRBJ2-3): GAGVSQSPSNKVTEKGKDVELRCDPISGHTALYWYRQSLGQGLEFLIYFQGNSAPDKSGLPSDRFSAERTGGSVSTLTIQRTQQEDSAVYLCASSLAVVTDTQYFGPGTRLTVL.

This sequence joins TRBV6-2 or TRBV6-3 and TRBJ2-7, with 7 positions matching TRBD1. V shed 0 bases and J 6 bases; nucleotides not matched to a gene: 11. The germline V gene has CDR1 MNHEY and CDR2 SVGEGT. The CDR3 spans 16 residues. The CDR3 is CASSYSKQGMSGEQYF. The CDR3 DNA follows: TGTGCCAGCAGTTACTCGAAACAGGGGATGAGCGGCGAGCAGTACTTC.

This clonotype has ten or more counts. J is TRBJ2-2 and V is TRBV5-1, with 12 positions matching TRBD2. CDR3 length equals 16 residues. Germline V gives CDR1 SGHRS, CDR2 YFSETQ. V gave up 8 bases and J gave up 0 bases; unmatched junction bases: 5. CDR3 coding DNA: TGCGCCAGTCGGACTAGCGGGGCCGCGAACACCGGGGAGCTGTTTTTT. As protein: CASRTSGAANTGELFF. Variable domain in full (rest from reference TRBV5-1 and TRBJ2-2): KAGVTQTPRYLIKTRGQQVTLSCSPISGHRSVSWYQQTPGQGLQFLFEYFSETQRNKGNFPGRFSGRQFSNSRSEMNVSTLELGDSALYLCASRTSGAANTGELFFGEGSRLTVL.

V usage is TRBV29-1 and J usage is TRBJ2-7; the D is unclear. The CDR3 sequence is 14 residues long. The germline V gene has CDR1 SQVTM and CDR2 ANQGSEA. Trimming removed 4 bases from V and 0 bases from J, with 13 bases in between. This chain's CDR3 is CSVAWAGNSYEQYF. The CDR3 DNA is TGCAGCGTTGCGTGGGCAGGAAACTCCTACGAGCAGTACTTC.

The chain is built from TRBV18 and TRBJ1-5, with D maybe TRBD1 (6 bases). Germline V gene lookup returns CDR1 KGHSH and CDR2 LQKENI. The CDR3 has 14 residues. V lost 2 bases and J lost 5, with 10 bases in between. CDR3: CASSPGRGDQPQHF. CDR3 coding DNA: TGTGCCAGCTCACCAGGCAGGGGAGATCAGCCCCAGCATTTT.

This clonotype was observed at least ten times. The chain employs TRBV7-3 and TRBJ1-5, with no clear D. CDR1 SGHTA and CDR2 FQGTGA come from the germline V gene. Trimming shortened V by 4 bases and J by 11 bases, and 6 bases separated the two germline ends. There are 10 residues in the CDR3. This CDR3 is CASSSPSQHF. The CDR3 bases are TGTGCCAGCAGCTCGCCATCCCAGCATTTT.

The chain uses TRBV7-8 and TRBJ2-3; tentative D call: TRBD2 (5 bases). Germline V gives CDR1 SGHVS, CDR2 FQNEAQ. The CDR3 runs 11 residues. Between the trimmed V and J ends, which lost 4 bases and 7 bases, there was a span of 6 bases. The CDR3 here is CASSSGYTQYF. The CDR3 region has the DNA TGTGCCAGCAGCTCGGGGTATACGCAGTATTTT.

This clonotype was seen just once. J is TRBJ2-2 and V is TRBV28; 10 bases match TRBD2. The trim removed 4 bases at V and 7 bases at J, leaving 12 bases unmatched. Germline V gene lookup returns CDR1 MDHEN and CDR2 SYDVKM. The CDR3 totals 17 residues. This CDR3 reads CASSWPSGRAENGELFF. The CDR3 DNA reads TGTGCCAGCAGTTGGCCGAGCGGGAGGGCCGAGAACGGGGAGCTGTTTTTT.

The CDR3 nucleotides are TGTGCCAGCAGGCCCCGGAGGGGACAGGCTGGCTATAATTCACCCCTCCACTTT. It yields the protein CASRPRRGQAGYNSPLHF. The chain has TRBV28 and TRBJ1-6; the match to TRBD1 covers 8 bases. This CDR3 region has 18 residues. The germline gives CDR1 MDHEN, CDR2 SYDVKM. V lost 6 bases and J lost 3; bases outside the gene matches: 13.

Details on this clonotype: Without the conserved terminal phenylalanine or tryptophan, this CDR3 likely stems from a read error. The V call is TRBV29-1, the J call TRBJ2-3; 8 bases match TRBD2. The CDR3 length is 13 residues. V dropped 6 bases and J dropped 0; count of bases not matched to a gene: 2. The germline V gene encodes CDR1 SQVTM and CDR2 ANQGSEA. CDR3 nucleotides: TGCAGCGTGGCTAGCGGGAGCACAGATACGCAGTATCTT. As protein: CSVASGSTDTQYL.

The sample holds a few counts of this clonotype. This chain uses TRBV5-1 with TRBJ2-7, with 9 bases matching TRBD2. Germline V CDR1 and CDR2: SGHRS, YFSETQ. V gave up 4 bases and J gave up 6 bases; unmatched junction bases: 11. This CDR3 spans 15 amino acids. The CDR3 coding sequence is TGCGCCAGCAGCCATGTAGGGGCGGGAGGGCCCGAGCAGTACTTC. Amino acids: CASSHVGAGGPEQYF.

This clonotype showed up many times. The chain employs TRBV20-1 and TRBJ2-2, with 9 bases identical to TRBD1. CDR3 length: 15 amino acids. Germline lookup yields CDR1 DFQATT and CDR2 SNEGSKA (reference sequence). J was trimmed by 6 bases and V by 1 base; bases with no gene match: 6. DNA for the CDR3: TGCAGTGCTAGAGCCCCGGGACAGGGCTCCGGGGAGCTGTTTTTT. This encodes CSARAPGQGSGELFF.

The chain's CDR3 is CASSIHRDRGIFTYEQYF. The DNA for the CDR3 is TGTGCCAGCAGCATCCACCGGGACAGGGGAATTTTTACCTACGAGCAGTACTTC. The chain links TRBV28 to TRBJ2-7; 10 bases are a match to TRBD1. The CDR3 is made up of 18 amino acids. Trimming at V came to 6 bases and at J to 2 bases, leaving 16 bases not matched to a gene. Germline assignment: CDR1 MDHEN and CDR2 SYDVKM.

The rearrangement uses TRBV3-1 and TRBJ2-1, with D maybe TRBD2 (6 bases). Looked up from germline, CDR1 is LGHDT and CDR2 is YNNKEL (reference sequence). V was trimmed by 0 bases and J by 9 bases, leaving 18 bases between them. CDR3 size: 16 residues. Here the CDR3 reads CASSQDKRVITLEQFF. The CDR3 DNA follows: TGTGCCAGCAGCCAAGATAAGCGGGTGATTACTCTTGAGCAGTTCTTC.

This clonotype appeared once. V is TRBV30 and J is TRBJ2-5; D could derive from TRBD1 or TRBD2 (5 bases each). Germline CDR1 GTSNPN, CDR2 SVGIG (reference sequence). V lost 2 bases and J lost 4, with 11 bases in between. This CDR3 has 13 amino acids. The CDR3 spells CAWSPSGAETQYF. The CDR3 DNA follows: TGTGCCTGGAGTCCGTCCGGGGCAGAGACCCAGTACTTC.

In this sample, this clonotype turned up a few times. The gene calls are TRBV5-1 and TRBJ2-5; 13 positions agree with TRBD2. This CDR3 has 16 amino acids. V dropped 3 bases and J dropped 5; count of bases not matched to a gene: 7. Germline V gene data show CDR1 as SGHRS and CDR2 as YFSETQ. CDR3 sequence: CASSSRTSGRSETQYF. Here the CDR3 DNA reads TGCGCCAGCAGCTCAAGGACTAGCGGGAGATCGGAGACCCAGTACTTC.

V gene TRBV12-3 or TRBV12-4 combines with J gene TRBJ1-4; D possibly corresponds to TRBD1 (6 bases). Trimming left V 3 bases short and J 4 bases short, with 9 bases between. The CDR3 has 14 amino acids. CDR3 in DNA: TGTGCCAGCAGTTTCAGGGGCCGTAATGAAAAACTGTTTTTT. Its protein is CASSFRGRNEKLFF.

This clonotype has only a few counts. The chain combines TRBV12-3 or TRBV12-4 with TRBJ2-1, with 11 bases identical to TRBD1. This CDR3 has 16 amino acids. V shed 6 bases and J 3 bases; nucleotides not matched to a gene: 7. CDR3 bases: TGTGCCAGCAGACTAACCGGGACAGGGGGCTACAATGAGCAGTTCTTC. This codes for CASRLTGTGGYNEQFF.

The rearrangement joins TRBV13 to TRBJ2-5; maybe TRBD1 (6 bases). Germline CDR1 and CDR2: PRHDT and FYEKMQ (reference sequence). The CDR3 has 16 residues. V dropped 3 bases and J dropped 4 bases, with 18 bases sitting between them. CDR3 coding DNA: TGTGCCAGCAGCTTTGCAGCAGGGGTTGCTTTAGAGACCCAGTACTTC. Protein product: CASSFAAGVALETQYF.

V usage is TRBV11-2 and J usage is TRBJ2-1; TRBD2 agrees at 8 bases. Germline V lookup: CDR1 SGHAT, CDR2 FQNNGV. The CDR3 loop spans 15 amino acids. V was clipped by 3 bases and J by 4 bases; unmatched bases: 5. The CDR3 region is CASSFQVAGYNEQFF. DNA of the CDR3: TGTGCCAGCAGCTTTCAGGTAGCGGGGTACAATGAGCAGTTCTTC.

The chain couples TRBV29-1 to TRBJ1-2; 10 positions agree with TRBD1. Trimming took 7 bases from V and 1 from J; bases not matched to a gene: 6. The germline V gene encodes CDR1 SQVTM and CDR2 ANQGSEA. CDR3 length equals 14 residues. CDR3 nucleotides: TGCAGCGCGACAGGGGGCAATTTTAACTATGGCTACACCTTC. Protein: CSATGGNFNYGYTF.